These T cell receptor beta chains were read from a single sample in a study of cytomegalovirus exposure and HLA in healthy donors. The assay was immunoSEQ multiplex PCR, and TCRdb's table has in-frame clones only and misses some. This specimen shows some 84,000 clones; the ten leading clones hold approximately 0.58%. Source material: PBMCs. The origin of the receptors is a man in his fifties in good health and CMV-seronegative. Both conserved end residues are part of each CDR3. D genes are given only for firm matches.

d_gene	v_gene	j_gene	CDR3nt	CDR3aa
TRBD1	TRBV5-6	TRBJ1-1	TGTGCCAGCAGCTTACGAACCGGGACAGGGAACACTGAAGCTTTCTTT	CASSLRTGTGNTEAFF
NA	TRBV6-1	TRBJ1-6	TGTGCCAGCAGTGAAAAGGCGGGACGGTATAATTCACCCCTCCACTTT	CASSEKAGRYNSPLHF
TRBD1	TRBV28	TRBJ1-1	TGTGCCAGCAGTCCGACAGGGGGCCGGATGAACACTGAAGCTTTCTTT	CASSPTGGRMNTEAFF
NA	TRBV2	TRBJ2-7	TGTGCCAGCAGTGAGGCAGTCGGGACCTACGAGCAGTACTTC	CASSEAVGTYEQYF
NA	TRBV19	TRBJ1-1	TGTGCCAGTAGTCCACGTGGGGCGGGGAATACGGGGACTGAAGCTTTCTTT	CASSPRGAGNTGTEAFF
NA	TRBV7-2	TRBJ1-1	TGTGCCAGCAGCTTAAACAGGAACACTGAAGCTTTCTTT	CASSLNRNTEAFF
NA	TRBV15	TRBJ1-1	TGTGCCACCAGCAGGGACACAGGGAAGGACACTGAAGCTTTCTTT	CATSRDTGKDTEAFF
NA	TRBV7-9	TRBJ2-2	TGTGCCAGCAGCTTAGGTCGGAACACCGGGGAGCTGTTTTTT	CASSLGRNTGELFF
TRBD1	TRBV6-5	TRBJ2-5	TGTGCCAGCAGTCCAGGGACAGGGCGTGTGACCCAGTACTTC	CASSPGTGRVTQYF
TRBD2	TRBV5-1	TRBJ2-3	TGCGCCAGCAGCCTAAGCGGGGACTACACAGATACGCAGTATTTT	CASSLSGDYTDTQYF
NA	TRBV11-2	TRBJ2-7	TGTGCCAGCAGCCGGGACTCGAACTCCTACGAGCAGTACTTC	CASSRDSNSYEQYF
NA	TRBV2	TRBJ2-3	TGTGCCAGCAAGGGGGGGGCAAACACAGATACGCAGTATTTT	CASKGGANTDTQYF
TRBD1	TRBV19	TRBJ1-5	TGTGCCAGTAGTATTGGACAGGGCAGCAATCAGCCCCAGCATTTT	CASSIGQGSNQPQHF
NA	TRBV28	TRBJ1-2	TGTGCCAGCAGTTTATGGGGGGGTGGCTATGGCTACACCTTC	CASSLWGGGYGYTF
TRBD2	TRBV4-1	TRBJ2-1	TGCGCCAGCAGCCAAGTAAGGAGCGGGGGGGCTCATGAGCAGTTCTTC	CASSQVRSGGAHEQFF
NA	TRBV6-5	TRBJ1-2	TGTGCCAGCAGCTATAGGGGCAACTATGGCCACACCTTC	CASSYRGNYGHTF
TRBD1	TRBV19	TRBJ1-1	TGTGCCAGTAGTTTCGGGACAGCCACTGAAGCTTTCTTT	CASSFGTATEAFF
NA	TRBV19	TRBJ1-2	TGTGCCAGTAGTAGCCTGGCAGGGGCCACGAGTTATGGCTACACCTTC	CASSSLAGATSYGYTF
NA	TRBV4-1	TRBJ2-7	TGCGCCAGCAGCCAAGTAGTTGCCTACGAGCAGTACTTC	CASSQVVAYEQYF
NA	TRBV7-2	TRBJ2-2	TGTGCCAGCAGCCGGCGGTACCAAACGAACACCGGGGAGCTGTTTTTT	CASSRRYQTNTGELFF
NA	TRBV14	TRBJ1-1	TGTGCCAGCAGCCCACTAAAGACAGCTTCGAACACTGAAGCTTTCTTT	CASSPLKTASNTEAFF
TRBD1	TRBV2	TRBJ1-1	TGTGCCAGCAGTGAAAGAGGGGGCTACTTGGACACTGAAGCTTTCTTT	CASSERGGYLDTEAFF
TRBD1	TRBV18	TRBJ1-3	TGTGCCAGCTCACTGGGACAGGGGGCGACTGGAAACACCATATATTTT	CASSLGQGATGNTIYF
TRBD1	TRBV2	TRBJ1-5	TGTGCCAGCAGTGGACAGGGAGGCAATCAGCCCCAGCATTTT	CASSGQGGNQPQHF
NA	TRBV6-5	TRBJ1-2	TGTGCCAGCAGTTACTCTCGAGGGATTGGAGGCTACACCTTC	CASSYSRGIGGYTF
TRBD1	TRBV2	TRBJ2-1	TGTGCCAGCAGTGAAAACAGGGGCTCCTACAATGAGCAGTTCTTC	CASSENRGSYNEQFF
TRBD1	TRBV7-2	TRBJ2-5	TGTGCCAGCAGTTCCCATTCAGGGGGCCGGAGGGAGACCCAGTACTTC	CASSSHSGGRRETQYF
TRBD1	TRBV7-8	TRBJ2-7	TGTGCCAGCAGCCCCCACGACAGGGCTCTGGACGAGCAGTACTTC	CASSPHDRALDEQYF
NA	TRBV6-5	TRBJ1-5	TGTGCCAGCAGTTTAGGTCCTCAGGGCAATCAGCCCCAGCATTTT	CASSLGPQGNQPQHF
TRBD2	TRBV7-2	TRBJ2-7	TGTGCCAGCAGCTTAGTAGGGACTACGGGGTACGAGCAGTACTTC	CASSLVGTTGYEQYF
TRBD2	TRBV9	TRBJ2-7	TGTGCCAGCAGCGCCGCCGGGACTAACTCCTACGAGCAGTACTTC	CASSAAGTNSYEQYF
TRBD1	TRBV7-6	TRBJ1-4	TGTGCCAGCAGCTTACAGGGGGTTGGAAAACTGTTTTTT	CASSLQGVGKLFF
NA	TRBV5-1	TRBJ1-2	TGCGCCAGCAGCACAGGGACAAGCCCTAACTATGGCTACACCTTC	CASSTGTSPNYGYTF
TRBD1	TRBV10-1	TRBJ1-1	TGCGCCAGCAGTTCCCGGACAGGGGAAACTGAAGCTTTCTTT	CASSSRTGETEAFF
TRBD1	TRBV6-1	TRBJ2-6	TGTGCCAGCAGTGAAGAAGGGACAGCCTTTTCTGGGGCCAACGTCCTGACTTTC	CASSEEGTAFSGANVLTF
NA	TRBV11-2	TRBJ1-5	TGTGCCAGCAGCTTAGATCACTATCAGCCCCAGCATTTT	CASSLDHYQPQHF
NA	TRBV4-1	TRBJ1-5	TGCGCCAGCAGCCAAGAAGTACAGGACGTATATAGCAATCAGCCCCAGCATTTT	CASSQEVQDVYSNQPQHF
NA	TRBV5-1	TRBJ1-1	TGCGCCAGCAGACCAGAAGTGGTCGCTGAAGCTTTCTTT	CASRPEVVAEAFF
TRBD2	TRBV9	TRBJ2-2	TGTGCCAGCAGCCCGGGACTAGCGGGGGGAATCACCGGGGAGCTGTTTTTT	CASSPGLAGGITGELFF
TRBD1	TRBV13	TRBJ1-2	TGTGCCAGCAGCCGCATCCAGGGACAGACAAACTATGGCTACACCTTC	CASSRIQGQTNYGYTF
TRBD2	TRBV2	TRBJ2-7	TGTGCCAGCGCCCGGGGGGGGCCGATAGTTAGGGAGCAGTACTTC	CASARGGPIVREQYF
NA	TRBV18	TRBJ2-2	TGTGCCAGCTCACCTTTCTCGATAGCTAGCGCTAAGAACACCGGGGAGCTGTTTTTT	CASSPFSIASAKNTGELFF
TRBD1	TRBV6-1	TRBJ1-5	TGTGCCAGCAGCTACCGACAGGGGGCTCAGCCCCAGCATTTT	CASSYRQGAQPQHF
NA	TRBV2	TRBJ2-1	TGTGCCAGCAGCACAGGGCAAATGGGCTACAATGAGCAGTTCTTC	CASSTGQMGYNEQFF
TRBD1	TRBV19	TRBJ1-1	TGTGCCAGTAGTATACGGACAGGGGGGAACACTGAAGCTTTCTTT	CASSIRTGGNTEAFF
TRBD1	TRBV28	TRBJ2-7	TGTGCCAGCAGTTTATGGGGACAGGGAATTTCCTACGAGCAGTACTTC	CASSLWGQGISYEQYF
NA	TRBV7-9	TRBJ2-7	TGTGCCAGCAGCTTAGTGGGGAGTTGGTCCTACGAGCAGTACTTC	CASSLVGSWSYEQYF
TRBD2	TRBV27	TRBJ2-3	TGTGCCAGCAGTACTAGCGGGGGGGCCCCAGATACGCAGTATTTT	CASSTSGGAPDTQYF
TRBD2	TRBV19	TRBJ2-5	TGTGCCAGTAGTATAGGGACTAGCGGGGGGCGGGAGACCCAGTACTTC	CASSIGTSGGRETQYF
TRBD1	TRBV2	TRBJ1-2	TGTGCCAGCAGTGGACAGGGCTACTATGGCTACACCTTC	CASSGQGYYGYTF
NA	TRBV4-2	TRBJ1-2	TGTGCCAGCAGCCAAGGACAGGAGTTTATGAGCTACACCTTC	CASSQGQEFMSYTF
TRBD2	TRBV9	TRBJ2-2	TGTGCCAGCAGCGTTGGACTAGCCTCCGGGGAGCTGTTTTTT	CASSVGLASGELFF
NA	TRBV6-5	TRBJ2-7	TGTGCCAGCAGTTCGGACAGCCTACCCTACGAGCAGTACTTC	CASSSDSLPYEQYF
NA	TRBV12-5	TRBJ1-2	TGTGCTAGTGGTCCACGACCGGAGGGAGGAGGCTACACCTTC	CASGPRPEGGGYTF
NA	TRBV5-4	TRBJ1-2	TGTGCCAGCAGCTTGGGGAGTGCCGGCTATGGCTACACCTTC	CASSLGSAGYGYTF
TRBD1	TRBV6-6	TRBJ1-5	TGTGCCAGCAGCACAGGGGGCAATCAGCCCCAGCATTTT	CASSTGGNQPQHF